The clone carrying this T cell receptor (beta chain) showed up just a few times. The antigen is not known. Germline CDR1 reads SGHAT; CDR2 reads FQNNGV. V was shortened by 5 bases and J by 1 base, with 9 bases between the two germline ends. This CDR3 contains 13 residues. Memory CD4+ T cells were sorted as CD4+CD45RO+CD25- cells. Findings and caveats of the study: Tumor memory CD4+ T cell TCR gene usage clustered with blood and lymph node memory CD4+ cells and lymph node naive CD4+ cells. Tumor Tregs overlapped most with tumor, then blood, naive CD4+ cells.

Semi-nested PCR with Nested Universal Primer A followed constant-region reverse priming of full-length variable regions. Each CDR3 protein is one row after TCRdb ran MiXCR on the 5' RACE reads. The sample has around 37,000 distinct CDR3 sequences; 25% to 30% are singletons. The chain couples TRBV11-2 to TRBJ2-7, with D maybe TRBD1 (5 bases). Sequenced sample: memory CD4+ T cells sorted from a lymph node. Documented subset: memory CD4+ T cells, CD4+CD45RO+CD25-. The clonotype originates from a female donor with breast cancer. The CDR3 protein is CASSVDRSYEQYF. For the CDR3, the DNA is TGTGCCAGCAGCGTTGACAGATCCTACGAGCAGTACTTC.